This TCR beta chain emerged from a study of blood T cell repertoires in COVID-19. As for the study in general: Material from acute and convalescent COVID-19 was sourced from the United States, Italy and Spain. PBMCs, B-cell-depleted T cells, or T cells were the source of the cDNA or gDNA that made up the material.

This table comes from immunoSEQ multiplex PCR, and its TCRdb copy is limited to in-frame clones, with some not included. The data show 300,000 to 400,000 clones, with approximately 90% seen just once and around 0.91% held by the top ten. This clone was counted between two and nine times. The participants were between about 18 and 90 years old and came from roughly 25 US areas. Participant reports of clinical history set cohort assignment. The germline gives CDR1 MDHEN, CDR2 SYDVKM. V was pared by 2 bases and J by 4 bases, with 11 bases between. The CDR3 loop spans 15 amino acids. Sequenced: PBMCs or T cells enriched from blood (not recorded which). The receptor comes from a woman aged 25-40 years with acute COVID-19. The chain is built from TRBV28 and TRBJ1-4; the D gene is possibly TRBD1 (5 bases). CDR3 DNA: TGTGCCAGCAGTTTAGGCGGGGCCAGTAATGAAAAACTGTTTTTT. Amino acids: CASSLGGASNEKLFF.